This TCR beta chain was identified in a study of control samples from healthy donors and cancer patients (TCRdb year 2020). Worth noting for this clone: Its target antigen remains unknown. No much larger clonotype is one base removed from it; base qualities were not supplied.

Library method: the immunoSEQ multiplex PCR assay. TCRdb took this table from immuneACCESS and kept in-frame rearrangements with V and J called. Such tables lack part of the clones; where checked against another copy, unresolved V genes explain under half of the gap, and the rest is unexplained. This sample is represented by about 99,000 clones; around 88% of them were singletons. The top ten hold about 18% of the sample. This clonotype was sampled from a man aged 60 to 75 with lung cancer. Sequencing was done on a sample of PBMCs.

The CDR3 region: CATRSGQGSNQPQHF. The DNA sequence is TGTGCCACCAGGAGTGGACAGGGAAGCAATCAGCCCCAGCATTTT. The chain is encoded by TRBV15 joined to TRBJ1-5; 8 junctional bases match TRBD1. The germline V gene encodes CDR1 LNHNV and CDR2 YYDKDF (reference sequence). The CDR3, cysteine through phenylalanine, is 15 amino acids long. Here the CDR3 DNA is all that survives: 45 bases in frame from base 1. Clipping removes 6 bases from V and 1 base from J, with 5 as the unmatched junction base count. The reference TRBV15 and TRBJ1-5 proteins fill in what lies around the CDR3, so the full variable domain reads DAMVIQNPRYQVTQFGKPVTLSCSQTLNHNVMYWYQQKSSQAPKLLFHYYDKDFNNEADTPDNFQSRRPNTSFCFLDIRSPGLGDTAMYLCATRSGQGSNQPQHFGDGTRLSIL.